The clone carrying this T cell receptor (beta chain) is a singleton in its sample. Its antigen is still unknown. The culture ran for 10 days, and then CD4+ T cells were isolated. Sequencing used immunoSEQ multiplex PCR; TCRdb keeps in-frame clones, though not all of them. The sample consists of about 64,000 clones, just over 70% of them appearing once. This CDR3 contains 17 residues. The data originate from a study of vaccination effects on CD4 cells after COVID-19. The source material was CD4+ T cells from PBMCs cultured without peptide, sampled before COVID-19 vaccination. This receptor was taken from a human donor who had a prior SARS-CoV-2 infection. The chain has TRBV1 and TRBJ2-5; TRBD2, the D gene given by the table, was not confirmed from the DNA. TRBV1 is described as a pseudogene. This CDR3 is CTSSHPKGLAGVETQYF. For the CDR3, the DNA is TGCACCAGCAGCCACCCCAAGGGACTAGCGGGAGTTGAGACCCAGTACTTC.